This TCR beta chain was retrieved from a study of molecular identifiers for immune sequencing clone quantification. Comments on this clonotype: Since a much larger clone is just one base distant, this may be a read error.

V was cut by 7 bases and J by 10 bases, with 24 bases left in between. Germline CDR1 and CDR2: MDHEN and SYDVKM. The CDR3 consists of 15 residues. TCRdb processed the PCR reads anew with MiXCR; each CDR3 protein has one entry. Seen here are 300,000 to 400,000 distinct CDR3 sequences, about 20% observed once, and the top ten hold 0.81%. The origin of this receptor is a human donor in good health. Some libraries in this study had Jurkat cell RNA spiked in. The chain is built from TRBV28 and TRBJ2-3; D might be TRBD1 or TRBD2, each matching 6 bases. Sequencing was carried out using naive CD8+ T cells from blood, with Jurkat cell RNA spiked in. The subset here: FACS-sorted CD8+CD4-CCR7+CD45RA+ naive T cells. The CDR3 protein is CASNSVGGTSDSQYF. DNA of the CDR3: TGTGCCAGCAACTCAGTGGGCGGGACATCTGATTCGCAGTATTTT.